This T cell receptor (beta chain) was profiled in a study of shared clonotypes between healthy human individuals. Recent vaccinations or acute infections were absent in the healthy HIV-negative adult donors. TCRdb's table, derived via immunoSEQ multiplex PCR, lists solely in-frame clones and lacks some. The table includes nearly 1,000,000 clones, over 60% detected once. Germline values: CDR1 MNHEY, CDR2 SVGAGI. V was trimmed by 7 bases and J by 4 bases, leaving 8 bases between them. The CDR3 runs to 12 residues. The specimen was memory CD4+ T cells sorted from blood. Subset noted: CD45RA-negative fraction. This rearrangement joins TRBV6-5 to TRBJ1-3; unclear D gene. The TCR comes from a man aged 18 to 29 in good health. This CDR3 reads CASTEPGNTIYF. The CDR3 DNA follows: TGTGCCAGCACCGAACCAGGAAACACCATATATTTT.